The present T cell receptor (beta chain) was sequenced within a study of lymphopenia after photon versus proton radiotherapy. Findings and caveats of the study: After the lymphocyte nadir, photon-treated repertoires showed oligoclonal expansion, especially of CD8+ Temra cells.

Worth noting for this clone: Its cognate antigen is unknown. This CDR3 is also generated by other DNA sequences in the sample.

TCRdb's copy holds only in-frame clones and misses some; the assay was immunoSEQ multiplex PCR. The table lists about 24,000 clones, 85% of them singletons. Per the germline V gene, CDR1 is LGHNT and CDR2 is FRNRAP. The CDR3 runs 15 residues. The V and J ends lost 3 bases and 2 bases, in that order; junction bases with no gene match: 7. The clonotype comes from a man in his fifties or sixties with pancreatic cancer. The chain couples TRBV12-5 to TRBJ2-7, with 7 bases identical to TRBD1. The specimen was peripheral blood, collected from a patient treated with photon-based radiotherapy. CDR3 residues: CASGLIQGPPYEQYF. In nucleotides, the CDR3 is TGTGCTAGTGGTTTAATACAGGGGCCACCCTACGAGCAGTACTTC.